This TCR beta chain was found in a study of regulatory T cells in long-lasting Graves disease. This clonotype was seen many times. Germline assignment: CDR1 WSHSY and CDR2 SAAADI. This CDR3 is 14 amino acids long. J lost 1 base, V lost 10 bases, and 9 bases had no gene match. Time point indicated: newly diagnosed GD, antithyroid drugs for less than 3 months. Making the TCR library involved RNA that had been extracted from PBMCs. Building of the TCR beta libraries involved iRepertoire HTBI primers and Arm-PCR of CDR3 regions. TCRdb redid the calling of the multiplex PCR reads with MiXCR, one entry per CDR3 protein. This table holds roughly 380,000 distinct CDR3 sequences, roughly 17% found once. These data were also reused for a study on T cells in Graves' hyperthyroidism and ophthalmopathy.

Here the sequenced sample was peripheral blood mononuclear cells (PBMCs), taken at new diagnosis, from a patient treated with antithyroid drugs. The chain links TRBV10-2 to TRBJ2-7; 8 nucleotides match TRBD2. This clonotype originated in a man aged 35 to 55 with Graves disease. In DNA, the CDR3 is TGCGCCACCCGAGGGGCGGGGGGATCCTACGAGCAGTACTTC. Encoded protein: CATRGAGGSYEQYF.